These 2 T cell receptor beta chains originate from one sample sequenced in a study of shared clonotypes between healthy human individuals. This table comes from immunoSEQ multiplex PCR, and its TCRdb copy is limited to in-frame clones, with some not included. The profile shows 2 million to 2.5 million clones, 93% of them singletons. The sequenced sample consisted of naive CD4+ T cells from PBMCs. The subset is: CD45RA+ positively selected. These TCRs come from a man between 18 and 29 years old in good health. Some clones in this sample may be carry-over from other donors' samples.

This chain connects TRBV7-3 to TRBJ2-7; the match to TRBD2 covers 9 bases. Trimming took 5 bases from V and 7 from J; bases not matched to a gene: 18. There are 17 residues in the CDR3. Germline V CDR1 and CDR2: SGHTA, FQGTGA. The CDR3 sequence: CASSPIPSAGGPREQYF. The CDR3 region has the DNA TGTGCCAGCAGCCCTATACCGTCGGCGGGAGGGCCCCGGGAGCAGTACTTC. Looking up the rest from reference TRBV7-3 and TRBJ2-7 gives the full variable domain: GAGVSQTPSNKVTEKGKYVELRCDPISGHTALYWYRQSLGQGPEFLIYFQGTGAADDSGLPNDRFFAVRPEGSVSTLKIQRTERGDSAVYLCASSPIPSAGGPREQYFGPGTRLTVT.

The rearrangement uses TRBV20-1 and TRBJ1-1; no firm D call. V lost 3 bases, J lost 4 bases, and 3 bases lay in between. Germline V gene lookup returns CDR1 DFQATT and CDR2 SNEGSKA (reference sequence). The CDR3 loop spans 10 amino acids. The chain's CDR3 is CSASLTEAFF. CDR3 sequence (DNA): TGCAGTGCTAGTCTCACTGAAGCTTTCTTT.